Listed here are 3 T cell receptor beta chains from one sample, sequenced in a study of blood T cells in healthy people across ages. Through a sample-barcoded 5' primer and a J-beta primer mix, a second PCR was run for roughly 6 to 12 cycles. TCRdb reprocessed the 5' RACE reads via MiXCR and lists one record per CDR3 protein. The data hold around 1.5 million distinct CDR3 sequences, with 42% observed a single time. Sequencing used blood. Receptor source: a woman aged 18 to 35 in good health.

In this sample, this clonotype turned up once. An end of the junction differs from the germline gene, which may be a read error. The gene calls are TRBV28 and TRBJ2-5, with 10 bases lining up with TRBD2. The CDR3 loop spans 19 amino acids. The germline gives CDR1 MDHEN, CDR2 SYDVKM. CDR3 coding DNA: TGTGCCGGCAGCCTTCCAGGTGGGGCAAGCGGGGGGGTCCTAGAGACCCAGTACTTC. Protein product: CAGSLPGGASGGVLETQYF.

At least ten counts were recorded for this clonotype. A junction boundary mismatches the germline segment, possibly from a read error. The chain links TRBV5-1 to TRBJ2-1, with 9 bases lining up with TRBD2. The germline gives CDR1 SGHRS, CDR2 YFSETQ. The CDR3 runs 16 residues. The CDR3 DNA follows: TGTGCCAGCAGCTTAGGGGGTAGCGGGAGCTACAATGAGCAGTTCTTC. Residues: CASSLGGSGSYNEQFF.

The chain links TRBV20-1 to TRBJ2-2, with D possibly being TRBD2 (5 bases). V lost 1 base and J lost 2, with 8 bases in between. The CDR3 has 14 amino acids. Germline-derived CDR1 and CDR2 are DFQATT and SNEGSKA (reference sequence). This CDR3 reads CSARVSGNTGELFF. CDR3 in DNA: TGCAGTGCTAGAGTGAGCGGCAACACCGGGGAGCTGTTTTTT.